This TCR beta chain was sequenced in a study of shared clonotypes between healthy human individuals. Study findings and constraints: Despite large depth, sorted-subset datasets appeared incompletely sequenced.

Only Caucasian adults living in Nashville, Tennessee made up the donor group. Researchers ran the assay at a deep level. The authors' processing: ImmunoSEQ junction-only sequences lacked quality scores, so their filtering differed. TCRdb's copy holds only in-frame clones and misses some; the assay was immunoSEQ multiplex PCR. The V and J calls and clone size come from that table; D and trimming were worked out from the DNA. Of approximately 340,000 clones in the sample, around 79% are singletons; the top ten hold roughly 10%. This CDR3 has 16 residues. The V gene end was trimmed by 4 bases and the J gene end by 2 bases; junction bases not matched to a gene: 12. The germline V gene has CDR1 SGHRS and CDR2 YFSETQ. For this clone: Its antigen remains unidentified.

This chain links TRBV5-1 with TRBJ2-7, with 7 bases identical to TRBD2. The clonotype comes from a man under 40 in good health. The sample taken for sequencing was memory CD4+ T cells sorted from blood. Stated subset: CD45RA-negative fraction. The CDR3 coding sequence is TGCGCCAGCAGCGTATCCACTAGCGTCCTAACCTACGAGCAGTACTTC. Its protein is CASSVSTSVLTYEQYF.